The T cell receptor beta chain described here comes from a study of blood T cell repertoires in COVID-19. Across the study: COVID-19 samples collected from the United States, Italy and Spain covered acute and convalescent phases. In each case, the material was cDNA or gDNA derived from T cells, B-cell-depleted T cells, or PBMCs.

Per the authors' pipeline: For nucleated cells, counts were estimated from reference gene primer amplification. TCRdb's copy holds only in-frame clones and misses some; the assay was immunoSEQ multiplex PCR. Clone size and the V and J calls come from that table; the DNA yielded D and trimming. This table has approximately 300,000 clones, 80% to 95% appearing once. CDR3 length: 14 amino acids. V was trimmed by 5 bases and J by 7 bases, leaving 17 bases between them. Germline V gene data show CDR1 as MNHEY and CDR2 as SVGAGI. Recruited during active infection, patients (from Seattle) were subsequently followed longitudinally.

The sequencing input was peripheral blood. This receptor was taken from a woman aged 25 to 39 with COVID-19, enrolled during active disease. The chain combines TRBV6-5 with TRBJ1-2; D is ambiguous. CDR3 sequence (DNA): TGTGCCAGCAGTCCAGACCGCCCCGGGAGTGGCTACACCTTC. Protein sequence: CASSPDRPGSGYTF.